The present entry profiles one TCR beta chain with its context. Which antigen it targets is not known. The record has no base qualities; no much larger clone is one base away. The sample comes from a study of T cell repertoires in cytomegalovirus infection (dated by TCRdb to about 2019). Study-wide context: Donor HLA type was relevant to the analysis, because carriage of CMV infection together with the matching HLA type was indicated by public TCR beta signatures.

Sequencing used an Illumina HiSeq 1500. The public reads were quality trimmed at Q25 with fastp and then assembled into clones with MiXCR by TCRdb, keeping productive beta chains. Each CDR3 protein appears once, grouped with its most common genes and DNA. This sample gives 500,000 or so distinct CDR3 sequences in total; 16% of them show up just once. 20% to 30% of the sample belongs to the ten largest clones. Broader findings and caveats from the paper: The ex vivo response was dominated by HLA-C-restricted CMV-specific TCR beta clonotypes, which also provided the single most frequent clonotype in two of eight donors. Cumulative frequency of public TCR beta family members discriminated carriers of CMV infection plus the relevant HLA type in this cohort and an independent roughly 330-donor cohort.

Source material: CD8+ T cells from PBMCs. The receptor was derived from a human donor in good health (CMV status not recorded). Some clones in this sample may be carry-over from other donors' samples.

The DNA is TGTGCCAGCAGCTTAGCGGCTAGTATCTACGAGCAGTACTTC. Protein translation: CASSLAASIYEQYF. The sequence joins TRBV7-8 to TRBJ2-7, with the D gene not confidently named. The junction shows trimming of 0 bases on V and 3 bases on J, plus 9 bases between the germline ends. CDR1 and CDR2 (SGHVS, FQNEAQ) derive from the germline V gene. Reading from cysteine to phenylalanine, the CDR3 counts 14 amino acids. This entry keeps only the CDR3 DNA: 42 bases, framed from base 1.